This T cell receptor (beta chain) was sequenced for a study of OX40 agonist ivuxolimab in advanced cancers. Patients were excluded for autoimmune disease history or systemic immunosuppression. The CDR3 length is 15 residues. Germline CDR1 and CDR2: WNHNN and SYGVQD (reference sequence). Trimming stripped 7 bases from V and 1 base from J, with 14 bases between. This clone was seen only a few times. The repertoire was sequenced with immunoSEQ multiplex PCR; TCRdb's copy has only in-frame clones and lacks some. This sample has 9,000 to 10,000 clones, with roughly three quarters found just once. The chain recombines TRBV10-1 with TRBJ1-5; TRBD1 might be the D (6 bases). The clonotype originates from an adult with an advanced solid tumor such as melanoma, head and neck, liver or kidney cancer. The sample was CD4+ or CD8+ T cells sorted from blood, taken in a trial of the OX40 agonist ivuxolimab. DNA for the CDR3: TGCGCCAGCATTGTCAGGGGCGAGAGCAATCAGCCCCAGCATTTT. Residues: CASIVRGESNQPQHF.